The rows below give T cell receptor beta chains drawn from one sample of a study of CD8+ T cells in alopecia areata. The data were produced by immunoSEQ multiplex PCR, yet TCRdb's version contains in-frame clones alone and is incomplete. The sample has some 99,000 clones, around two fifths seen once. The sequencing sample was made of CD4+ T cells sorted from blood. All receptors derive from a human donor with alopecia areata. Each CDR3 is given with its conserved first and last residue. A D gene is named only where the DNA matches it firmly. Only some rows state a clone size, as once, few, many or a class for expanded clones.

cdr3_aa: CASSVGFSGVAGAFF; cdr3_nt: TGTGCCAGCAGCGTAGGATTCTCGGGCGTGGCCGGAGCTTTCTTT; cdr3_length: 15; d_call: -; v_call: TRBV9; clone_size: -; j_call: TRBJ1-1
cdr3_aa: CAWCRTLNTGELFF; cdr3_nt: TGTGCCTGGTGCAGAACACTGAACACCGGGGAGCTGTTTTTT; cdr3_length: 14; d_call: -; v_call: TRBV30; clone_size: few; j_call: TRBJ2-2
cdr3_aa: CASSSMYEQYF; cdr3_nt: TGTGCCAGCAGTTCCATGTACGAGCAGTACTTC; cdr3_length: 11; d_call: -; v_call: TRBV6-6; clone_size: -; j_call: TRBJ2-7
cdr3_aa: CASSPSQGVYTEAFF; cdr3_nt: TGTGCCAGCAGTCCTTCACAGGGGGTTTACACTGAAGCTTTCTTT; cdr3_length: 15; d_call: TRBD1; v_call: TRBV27; clone_size: -; j_call: TRBJ1-1
cdr3_aa: CASSEDRVPNYGYTF; cdr3_nt: TGTGCCAGCAGTGAAGACAGAGTCCCTAACTATGGCTACACCTTC; cdr3_length: 15; d_call: -; v_call: TRBV2; clone_size: -; j_call: TRBJ1-2
cdr3_aa: CASSVRQQETQYF; cdr3_nt: TGTGCCAGCAGTGTTCGACAGCAAGAGACCCAGTACTTC; cdr3_length: 13; d_call: -; v_call: TRBV27; clone_size: -; j_call: TRBJ2-5
cdr3_aa: CASSKAVNRVADTQYF; cdr3_nt: TGTGCCAGCAGTAAGGCGGTTAACAGGGTGGCAGATACGCAGTATTTT; cdr3_length: 16; d_call: -; v_call: TRBV28; clone_size: -; j_call: TRBJ2-3
cdr3_aa: CASSEQREETQYF; cdr3_nt: TGTGCCAGCAGTGAACAACGGGAAGAGACCCAGTACTTC; cdr3_length: 13; d_call: -; v_call: TRBV2; clone_size: -; j_call: TRBJ2-5
cdr3_aa: CAWRLGGVTDTQYF; cdr3_nt: TGTGCCTGGAGATTGGGGGGCGTGACAGATACGCAGTATTTT; cdr3_length: 14; d_call: -; v_call: TRBV30; clone_size: -; j_call: TRBJ2-3
cdr3_aa: CSVEGVQGVYEQYF; cdr3_nt: TGCAGCGTTGAAGGGGTACAGGGGGTCTACGAGCAGTACTTC; cdr3_length: 14; d_call: TRBD1; v_call: TRBV29-1; clone_size: -; j_call: TRBJ2-7
cdr3_aa: CSVEGGYTQYF; cdr3_nt: TGCAGCGTTGAAGGGGGGTATACGCAGTATTTT; cdr3_length: 11; d_call: -; v_call: TRBV29-1; clone_size: -; j_call: TRBJ2-3
cdr3_aa: CSVAPGLNTEAFF; cdr3_nt: TGCAGCGTTGCCCCCGGGCTGAACACTGAAGCTTTCTTT; cdr3_length: 13; d_call: -; v_call: TRBV29-1; clone_size: few; j_call: TRBJ1-1
cdr3_aa: CAWRAEETQYF; cdr3_nt: TGTGCCTGGAGGGCAGAAGAGACCCAGTACTTC; cdr3_length: 11; d_call: -; v_call: TRBV30; clone_size: -; j_call: TRBJ2-5
cdr3_aa: CASTHQGTGANVLTF; cdr3_nt: TGCGCCAGCACCCATCAGGGGACCGGGGCCAACGTCCTGACTTTC; cdr3_length: 15; d_call: -; v_call: TRBV5-1; clone_size: few; j_call: TRBJ2-6
cdr3_aa: CSVASGPQYF; cdr3_nt: TGCAGTGTCGCGTCAGGGCCCCAGTACTTC; cdr3_length: 10; d_call: -; v_call: TRBV20-1; clone_size: -; j_call: TRBJ2-5
cdr3_aa: CASSSPARSLTDTQYF; cdr3_nt: TGTGCCAGCAGTTCGCCGGCTAGGAGCCTAACAGATACGCAGTATTTT; cdr3_length: 16; d_call: -; v_call: TRBV27; clone_size: -; j_call: TRBJ2-3
cdr3_aa: CASSLPQTYEQYF; cdr3_nt: TGTGCCAGCAGCTTGCCGCAGACCTACGAGCAGTACTTC; cdr3_length: 13; d_call: -; v_call: TRBV5-6; clone_size: -; j_call: TRBJ2-7
cdr3_aa: CASSSGLAGTHEQYF; cdr3_nt: TGTGCCAGCAGCTCCGGACTAGCGGGAACCCACGAGCAGTACTTC; cdr3_length: 15; d_call: TRBD2; v_call: TRBV7-9; clone_size: -; j_call: TRBJ2-7
cdr3_aa: CASSPRTGKNTEAFF; cdr3_nt: TGCGCCAGCAGCCCCCGGACAGGAAAGAACACTGAAGCTTTCTTT; cdr3_length: 15; d_call: TRBD1; v_call: TRBV5-1; clone_size: -; j_call: TRBJ1-1
cdr3_aa: CATSRGTDTQYF; cdr3_nt: TGTGCCACCAGCAGGGGGACAGATACGCAGTATTTT; cdr3_length: 12; d_call: -; v_call: TRBV15; clone_size: -; j_call: TRBJ2-3